What follows is one TCR beta chain and its context. Its antigen is unknown. This sample is part of a study of cytotoxic CD8 clonotypes in ibrutinib-treated CLL. Study-level results: Baseline levels were approached again at progression, after clonality had risen at ibrutinib response.

This table comes from immunoSEQ multiplex PCR, and its TCRdb copy is limited to in-frame clones, with some not included. The table lists about 26,000 clones, around 85% of them singletons. V was shortened by 4 bases and J by 4 bases, with 20 bases between the two germline ends. Germline-derived CDR1 and CDR2 are SGHRS and YFSETQ. The CDR3 covers 16 residues. The source of this sequence is a human donor with chronic lymphocytic leukemia. The chain combines TRBV5-1 with TRBJ1-2; D possibly corresponds to TRBD1 (6 bases). Source: PBMCs, taken after 24 months of ibrutinib treatment. As DNA, the CDR3 is TGCGCCAGCAGCGGGGGGACACCCGTGCAAAGCTATGGCTACACCTTC. Translation gives CASSGGTPVQSYGYTF. The variable domain in full, with the rest retrieved from reference TRBV5-1 and TRBJ1-2, is KAGVTQTPRYLIKTRGQQVTLSCSPISGHRSVSWYQQTPGQGLQFLFEYFSETQRNKGNFPGRFSGRQFSNSRSEMNVSTLELGDSALYLCASSGGTPVQSYGYTFGSGTRLTVV.